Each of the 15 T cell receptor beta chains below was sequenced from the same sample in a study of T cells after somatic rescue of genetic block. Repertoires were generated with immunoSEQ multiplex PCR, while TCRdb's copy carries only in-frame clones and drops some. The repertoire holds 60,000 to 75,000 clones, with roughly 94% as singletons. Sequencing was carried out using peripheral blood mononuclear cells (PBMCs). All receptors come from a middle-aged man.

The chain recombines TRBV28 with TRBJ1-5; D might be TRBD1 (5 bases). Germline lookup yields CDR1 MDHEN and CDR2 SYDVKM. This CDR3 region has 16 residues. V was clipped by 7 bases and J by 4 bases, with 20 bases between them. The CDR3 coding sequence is TGTGCCAGCAACACGAAAGGGCTGGGGCGAAATCAGCCCCAGCATTTT. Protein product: CASNTKGLGRNQPQHF.

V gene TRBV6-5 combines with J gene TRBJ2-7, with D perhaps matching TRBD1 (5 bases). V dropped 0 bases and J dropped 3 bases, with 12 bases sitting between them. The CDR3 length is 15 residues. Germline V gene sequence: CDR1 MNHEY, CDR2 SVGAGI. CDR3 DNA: TGTGCCAGCAGTTACTCGACCGGACAAGGCTACGAGCAGTACTTC. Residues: CASSYSTGQGYEQYF.

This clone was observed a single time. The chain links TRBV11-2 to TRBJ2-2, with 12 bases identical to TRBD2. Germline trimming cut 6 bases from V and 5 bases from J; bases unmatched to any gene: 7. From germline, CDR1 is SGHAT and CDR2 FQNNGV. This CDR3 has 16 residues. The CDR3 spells CASRGSSGRGTGELFF. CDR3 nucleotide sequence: TGTGCCAGCAGGGGCTCTAGCGGGAGGGGAACCGGGGAGCTGTTTTTT.

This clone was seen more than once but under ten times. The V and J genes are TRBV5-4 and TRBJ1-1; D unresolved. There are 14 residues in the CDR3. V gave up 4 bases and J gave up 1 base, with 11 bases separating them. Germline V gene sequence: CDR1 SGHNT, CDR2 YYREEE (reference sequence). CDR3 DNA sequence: TGTGCCAGCAGCAGGTGGTTCACGAACACTGAAGCTTTCTTT. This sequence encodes CASSRWFTNTEAFF.

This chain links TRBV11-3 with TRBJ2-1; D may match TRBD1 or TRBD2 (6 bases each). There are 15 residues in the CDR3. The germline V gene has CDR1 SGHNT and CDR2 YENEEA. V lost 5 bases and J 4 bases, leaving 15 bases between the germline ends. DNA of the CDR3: TGTGCCAGCAGCCAGGCGGGGCAGGGGTACAATGAGCAGTTCTTC. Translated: CASSQAGQGYNEQFF.

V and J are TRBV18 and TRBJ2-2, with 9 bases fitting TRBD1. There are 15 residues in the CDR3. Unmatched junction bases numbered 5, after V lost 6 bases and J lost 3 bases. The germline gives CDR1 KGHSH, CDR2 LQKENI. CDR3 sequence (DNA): TGTGCCAGCTCGCCGGGACAGGGTTACACCGGGGAGCTGTTTTTT. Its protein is CASSPGQGYTGELFF.

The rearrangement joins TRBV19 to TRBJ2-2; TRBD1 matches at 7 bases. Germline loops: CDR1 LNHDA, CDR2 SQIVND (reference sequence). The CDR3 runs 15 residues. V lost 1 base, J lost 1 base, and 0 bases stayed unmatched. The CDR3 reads CASSIGDRNTGELFF. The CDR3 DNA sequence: TGTGCCAGTAGTATAGGGGACAGGAACACCGGGGAGCTGTTTTTT.

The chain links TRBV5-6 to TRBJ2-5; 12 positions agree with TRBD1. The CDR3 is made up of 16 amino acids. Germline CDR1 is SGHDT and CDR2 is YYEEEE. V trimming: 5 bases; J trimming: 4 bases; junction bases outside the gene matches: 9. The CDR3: CASSSPRDRGRETQYF. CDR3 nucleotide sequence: TGTGCCAGCAGTTCGCCCAGGGACAGGGGGCGAGAGACCCAGTACTTC. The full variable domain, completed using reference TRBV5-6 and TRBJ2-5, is DAGVTQSPTHLIKTRGQQVTLRCSPKSGHDTVSWYQQALGQGPQFIFQYYEEEERQRGNFPDRFSGHQFPNYSSELNVNALLLGDSALYLCASSSPRDRGRETQYFGPGTRLLVL.

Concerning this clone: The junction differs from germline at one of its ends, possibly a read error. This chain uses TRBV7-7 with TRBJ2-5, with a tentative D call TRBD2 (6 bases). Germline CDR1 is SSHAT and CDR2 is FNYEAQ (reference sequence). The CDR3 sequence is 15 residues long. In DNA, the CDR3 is TGTGCTAGCAGCTTTGGTAGCGGACCCCAAGAGACCCAGTACTTC. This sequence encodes CASSFGSGPQETQYF.

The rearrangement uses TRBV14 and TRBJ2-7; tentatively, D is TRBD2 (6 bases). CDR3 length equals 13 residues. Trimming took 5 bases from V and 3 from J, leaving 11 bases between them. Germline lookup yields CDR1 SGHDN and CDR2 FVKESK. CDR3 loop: CASSKTSSYEQYF. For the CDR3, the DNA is TGTGCCAGCAGCAAGACTAGTAGCTACGAGCAGTACTTC.

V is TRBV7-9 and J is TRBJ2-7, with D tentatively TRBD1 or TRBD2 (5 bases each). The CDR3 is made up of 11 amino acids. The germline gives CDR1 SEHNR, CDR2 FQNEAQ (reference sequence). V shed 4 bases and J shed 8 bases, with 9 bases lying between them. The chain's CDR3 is CASSSGPQQYF. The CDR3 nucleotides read TGTGCCAGCAGCTCGGGACCGCAGCAGTACTTC.

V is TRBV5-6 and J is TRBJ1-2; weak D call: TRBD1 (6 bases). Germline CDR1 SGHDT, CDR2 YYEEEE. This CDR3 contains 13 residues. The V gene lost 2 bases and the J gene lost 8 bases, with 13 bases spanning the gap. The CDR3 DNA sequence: TGTGCCAGCAGCTTTAATCACAGGGAAGGCTACACCTTC. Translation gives CASSFNHREGYTF.

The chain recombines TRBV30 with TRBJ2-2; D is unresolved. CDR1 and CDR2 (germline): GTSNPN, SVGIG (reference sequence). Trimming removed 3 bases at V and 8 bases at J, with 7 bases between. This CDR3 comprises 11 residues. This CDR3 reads CAWRAWGELFF. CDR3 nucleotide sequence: TGTGCCTGGAGGGCCTGGGGGGAGCTGTTTTTT.

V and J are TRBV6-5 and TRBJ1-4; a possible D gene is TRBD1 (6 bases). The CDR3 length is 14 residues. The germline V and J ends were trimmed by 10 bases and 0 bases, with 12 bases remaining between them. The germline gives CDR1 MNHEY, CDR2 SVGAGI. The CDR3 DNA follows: TGTGCCACCAGGGGTCCCGCAACTAATGAAAAACTGTTTTTT. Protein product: CATRGPATNEKLFF.

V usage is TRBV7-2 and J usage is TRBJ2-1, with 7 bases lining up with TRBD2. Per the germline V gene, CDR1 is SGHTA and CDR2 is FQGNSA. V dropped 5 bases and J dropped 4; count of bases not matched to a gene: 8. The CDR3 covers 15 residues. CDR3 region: CASSPLAGAYNEQFF. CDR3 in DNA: TGTGCCAGCAGCCCCCTCGCGGGAGCTTACAATGAGCAGTTCTTC.